The clone carrying this TCR beta chain was picked up many times. Arm-PCR of CDR3 regions and iRepertoire HTBI primers were used to build TCR beta libraries. Original methodology: Samples revealed approximately 60 TRBV and about 15 TRBJ segments. TCRdb fed the multiplex PCR reads into MiXCR, producing one record per CDR3 protein. The V and J calls follow TCRdb's processing rather than the paper's. The data hold about 470,000 distinct CDR3 sequences, with about 22% observed a single time. Time point: persistent/refractory GD, antithyroid drugs over 5 years with positive TRAb. PBMCs provided the RNA from which the TCR library was made. These data belong to a study of regulatory T cells in long-lasting Graves disease. Per the germline V gene, CDR1 is MNHEY and CDR2 is SVGAGI. The CDR3 has 15 residues. V was clipped by 0 bases and J by 7 bases, with 15 bases between them.

The rearrangement links TRBV6-5 to TRBJ2-5; perhaps TRBD2 as D (5 bases). Source: peripheral blood mononuclear cells (PBMCs), taken when the disease was refractory, from a patient treated with antithyroid drugs. This receptor was obtained from a female donor with Graves disease. CDR3 in amino acids: CASSYSIGGIGTQYF. The CDR3 nucleotides are TGTGCCAGCAGTTACTCTATCGGAGGAATTGGGACCCAGTACTTC.